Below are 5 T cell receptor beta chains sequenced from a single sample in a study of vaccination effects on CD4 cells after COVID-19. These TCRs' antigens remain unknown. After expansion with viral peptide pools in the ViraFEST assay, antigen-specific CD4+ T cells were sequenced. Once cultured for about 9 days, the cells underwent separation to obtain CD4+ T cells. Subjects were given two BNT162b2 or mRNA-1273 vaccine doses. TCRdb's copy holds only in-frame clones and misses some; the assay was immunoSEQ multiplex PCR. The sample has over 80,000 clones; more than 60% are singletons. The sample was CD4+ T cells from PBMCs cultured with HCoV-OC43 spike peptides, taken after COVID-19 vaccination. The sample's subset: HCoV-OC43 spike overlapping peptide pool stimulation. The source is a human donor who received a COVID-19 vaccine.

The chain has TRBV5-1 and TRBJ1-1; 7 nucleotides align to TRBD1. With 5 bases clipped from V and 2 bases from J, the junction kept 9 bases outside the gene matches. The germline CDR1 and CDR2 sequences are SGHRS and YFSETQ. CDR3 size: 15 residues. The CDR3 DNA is TGCGCCAGCAGACAATTCAGGGGGGGAAACACTGAAGCTTTCTTT. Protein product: CASRQFRGGNTEAFF.

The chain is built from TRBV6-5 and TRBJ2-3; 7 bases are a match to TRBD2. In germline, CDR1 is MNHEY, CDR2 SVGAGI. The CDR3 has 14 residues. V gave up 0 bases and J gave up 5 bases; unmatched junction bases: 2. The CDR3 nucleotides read TGTGCCAGCAGTTACTCAGCTAGCGGAGATACGCAGTATTTT. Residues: CASSYSASGDTQYF.

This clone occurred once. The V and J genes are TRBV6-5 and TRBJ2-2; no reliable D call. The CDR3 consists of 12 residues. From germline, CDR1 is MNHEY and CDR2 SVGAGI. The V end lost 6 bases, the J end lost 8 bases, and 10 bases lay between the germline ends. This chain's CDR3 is CASSDTKGELFF. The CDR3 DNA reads TGTGCCAGCAGCGACACAAAAGGGGAGCTGTTTTTT.

As DNA, the CDR3 is TGTGCCAGCAGCTTAGGTTCCGGGGAGAGCAATCAGCCCCAGCATTTT. Its translation: CASSLGSGESNQPQHF. The genes are TRBV7-9 and TRBJ1-5; D remains unclear. This CDR3 region has 16 residues. V was shortened by 1 base and J by 1 base, with 11 bases between the two germline ends. Germline V gene sequence: CDR1 SEHNR, CDR2 FQNEAQ (reference sequence).

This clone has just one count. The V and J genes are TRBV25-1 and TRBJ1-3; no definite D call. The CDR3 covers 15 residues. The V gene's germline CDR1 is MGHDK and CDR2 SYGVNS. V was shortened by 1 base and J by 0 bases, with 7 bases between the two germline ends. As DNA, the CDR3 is TGTGCCAGCAGTGAATCGGGAGGCTCTGGAAACACCATATATTTT. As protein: CASSESGGSGNTIYF. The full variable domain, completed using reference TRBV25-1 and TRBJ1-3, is EADIYQTPRYLVIGTGKKITLECSQTMGHDKMYWYQQDPGMELHLIHYSYGVNSTEKGDLSSESTVSRIRTEHFPLTLESARPSHTSQYLCASSESGGSGNTIYFGEGSWLTVV.